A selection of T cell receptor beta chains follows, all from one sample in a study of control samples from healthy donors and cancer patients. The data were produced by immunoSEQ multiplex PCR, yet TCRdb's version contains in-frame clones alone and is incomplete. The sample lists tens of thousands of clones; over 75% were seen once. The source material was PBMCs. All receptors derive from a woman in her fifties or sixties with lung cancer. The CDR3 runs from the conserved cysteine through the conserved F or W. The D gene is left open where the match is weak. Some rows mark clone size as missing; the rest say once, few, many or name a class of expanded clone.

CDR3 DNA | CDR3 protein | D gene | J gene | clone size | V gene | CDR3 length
TGTGCCAGCAGCTTAACGAGAGGAGAGCAGTACTTC | CASSLTRGEQYF | - | TRBJ2-7 | - | TRBV7-3 | 12
TGTGCCAGTAGTATGCAGGGGGGGTCCTACGAGCAGTACTTC | CASSMQGGSYEQYF | - | TRBJ2-7 | - | TRBV19 | 14
TGTGCCAGCAGCAGAACAGGGGGCCCGAACACCGGGGAGCTGTTTTTT | CASSRTGGPNTGELFF | TRBD1 | TRBJ2-2 | once | TRBV7-3 | 16
TGTGCCAGCGGCGGGACTCCAAACATTCAGTACTTC | CASGGTPNIQYF | - | TRBJ2-4 | - | TRBV2 | 12
TGTGCCAGCAGCTTACCGGGACAGGGAAATTCACCCCTCCACTTT | CASSLPGQGNSPLHF | TRBD1 | TRBJ1-6 | few | TRBV7-8 | 15
TGTGCCAGCAGCTTAACAGCAACCCACGAGCAGTACTTC | CASSLTATHEQYF | - | TRBJ2-7 | - | TRBV13 | 13
TGCAGTGCTAGGTACAGGCTTGAAGCTTTCTTT | CSARYRLEAFF | - | TRBJ1-1 | medium-sized | TRBV20-1 | 11
TGTGCCAGCAGCCTGGGACTAGCGGACAATGAGCAGTTCTTC | CASSLGLADNEQFF | TRBD2 | TRBJ2-1 | - | TRBV3-1/TRBV3-2 | 14
TGTGCCAGCAGCACGGACAGGGGGAATAACAATGAGCAGTTCTTC | CASSTDRGNNNEQFF | TRBD1 | TRBJ2-1 | - | TRBV7-9 | 15
TGCGCCAGCAGCCCGCAGACCGGACAGCCTAATTCACCCCTCCACTTT | CASSPQTGQPNSPLHF | - | TRBJ1-6 | - | TRBV5-1 | 16
TGCGCCAGCAGCCGGACAGGGGGCAGTGAAAAACTGTTTTTT | CASSRTGGSEKLFF | TRBD1 | TRBJ1-4 | - | TRBV5-1 | 14
TGTGCCAGCAGCGCGAGCGTCGGACCGGGGTCTCGAGGTTCACCCCTCCACTTT | CASSASVGPGSRGSPLHF | - | TRBJ1-6 | - | TRBV5-4 | 18
TGTGCCAGCAACCTGGGACAGGGGGCCAACACTGAAGCTTTCTTT | CASNLGQGANTEAFF | TRBD1 | TRBJ1-1 | - | TRBV9 | 15
TGTGCCAGCAGTTTATCGACACGGAACTATGGCTACACCTTC | CASSLSTRNYGYTF | - | TRBJ1-2 | - | TRBV27 | 14
TGCGCCAGCAGCTTAATTCCGACAGGGAGTAATTCACCCCTCCACTTT | CASSLIPTGSNSPLHF | TRBD1 | TRBJ1-6 | - | TRBV5-1 | 16
TGTGCCAGCAGTGAAGGCGGCGGTCTAGGAAACACCATATATTTT | CASSEGGGLGNTIYF | - | TRBJ1-3 | - | TRBV2 | 15
TGCGCCAGCAGCTTGGGACAGGGAGGCTACGAGCAGTACTTC | CASSLGQGGYEQYF | - | TRBJ2-7 | - | TRBV5-1 | 14
TGCAGCGTTGATCGGACAGGGAACACTGAAGCTTTCTTT | CSVDRTGNTEAFF | TRBD1 | TRBJ1-1 | - | TRBV29-1 | 13
TGTGCTAGTGGTCTAGGACAGGGCGTTAGTGGAAACACCATATATTTT | CASGLGQGVSGNTIYF | TRBD1 | TRBJ1-3 | - | TRBV12-5 | 16
TGTGCCAGCAGAGGGGATTGGGATGGCTACACCTTC | CASRGDWDGYTF | - | TRBJ1-2 | - | TRBV2 | 12
TGTGCCAGCTCACCACGGCAGGGGAATTCGAACACTGAAGCTTTCTTT | CASSPRQGNSNTEAFF | - | TRBJ1-1 | - | TRBV18 | 16
TGTGCCAGCAGCCCCGGAGGGGGGAACACCGGGGAGCTGTTTTTT | CASSPGGGNTGELFF | - | TRBJ2-2 | - | TRBV9 | 15
TGTGCCAGTAGAAAACCGGGACAGCGCCCTGATGAGCAGTTCTTC | CASRKPGQRPDEQFF | TRBD1 | TRBJ2-1 | - | TRBV19 | 15
TGCGCCAGCAGCTACGGACAGGTCTGGGATGAGCAGTTCTTC | CASSYGQVWDEQFF | TRBD1 | TRBJ2-1 | - | TRBV5-1 | 14
TGTGCCAGCAGCGCACAGCGGGACACTGAAGCTTTCTTT | CASSAQRDTEAFF | - | TRBJ1-1 | once | TRBV2 | 13
TGCGCCAGCAGCAGAGGGACGGTCCCGGGAAATGAAAAACTGTTTTTT | CASSRGTVPGNEKLFF | - | TRBJ1-4 | - | TRBV5-1 | 16
TGCAGCGTTGAGTATAAGGGGGACCGAGAATCGAACACCGGGGAGCTGTTTTTT | CSVEYKGDRESNTGELFF | - | TRBJ2-2 | - | TRBV29-1 | 18
TGTGCCAGCAGCTTGGGGCTAGCGGGCTCCTACGAGCAGTACTTC | CASSLGLAGSYEQYF | TRBD2 | TRBJ2-7 | - | TRBV5-5 | 15
TGTGCCAGCAGCGCTAGCGGGAGTACAATCGGGGAGCTGTTTTTT | CASSASGSTIGELFF | TRBD2 | TRBJ2-2 | - | TRBV7-6 | 15
TGTGCCAGCAGCAGGGACCGCACAGATACGCAGTATTTT | CASSRDRTDTQYF | - | TRBJ2-3 | - | TRBV5-6 | 13
TGCGCCAGCAGCTTAGGGGGCGCAGGCACAGATACGCAGTATTTT | CASSLGGAGTDTQYF | TRBD1 | TRBJ2-3 | few | TRBV5-1 | 15
TGCGCCAGCAGCTTCGGACTAGCGGGAATCTTGTACGAGCAGTACTTC | CASSFGLAGILYEQYF | TRBD2 | TRBJ2-7 | - | TRBV4-1 | 16
TGTGCCAGCAGTGATGGGGAAATCGGTGGCTACACCTTC | CASSDGEIGGYTF | - | TRBJ1-2 | - | TRBV2 | 13
TGTGCCTGCTCAATGACCTCCTATAATTCACCCCTCCACTTT | CACSMTSYNSPLHF | - | TRBJ1-6 | - | TRBV6-5 | 14
TGTGCCAGCAGCATAGGACAGGGTCGGAACACTGAAGCTTTCTTT | CASSIGQGRNTEAFF | TRBD1 | TRBJ1-1 | - | TRBV11-2 | 15
TGTGCCAGCGTCTCGAACGAGCAGTACTTC | CASVSNEQYF | - | TRBJ2-7 | - | TRBV6-5 | 10
TGTGCCAGCAGCCCCAGGGGGGGGCCAACGAACACTGAAGCTTTCTTT | CASSPRGGPTNTEAFF | TRBD1 | TRBJ1-1 | - | TRBV7-9 | 16
TGCGCCAGCAGCCCAGCGCCATCAGGGGGCCTCAACGAGCAGTACTTC | CASSPAPSGGLNEQYF | TRBD1 | TRBJ2-7 | once | TRBV4-1 | 16
TGTGCCAGCTCACCATATTTAGGGACAGGCCTCTCTGGAAACACCATATATTTT | CASSPYLGTGLSGNTIYF | TRBD1 | TRBJ1-3 | - | TRBV18 | 18
TGTGCCTGGACGGGACTAGCGTTGTACAATGAGCAGTTCTTC | CAWTGLALYNEQFF | TRBD2 | TRBJ2-1 | - | TRBV30 | 14
TGTGCCAGCAGTTACCCGGGACAGGGGAACACTGAAGCTTTCTTT | CASSYPGQGNTEAFF | TRBD1 | TRBJ1-1 | - | TRBV6-5 | 15
TGTGCCAGTTCCGTGGGACTAGCCTACAATGAGCAGTTCTTC | CASSVGLAYNEQFF | TRBD2 | TRBJ2-1 | - | TRBV2 | 14
TGTGCCAGCAGCTTAGAAACTAGCGTGTACTTC | CASSLETSVYF | TRBD2 | TRBJ2-7 | - | TRBV11-2 | 11
TGTGCCAGCAGTTTGGACCGATATAGCTCCTACAATGAGCAGTTCTTC | CASSLDRYSSYNEQFF | - | TRBJ2-1 | - | TRBV6-6 | 16
TGCGCCAGCAGCGTCGGACTTTTCGGTCAGGGGGAGACCCAGTACTTC | CASSVGLFGQGETQYF | - | TRBJ2-5 | - | TRBV5-1 | 16